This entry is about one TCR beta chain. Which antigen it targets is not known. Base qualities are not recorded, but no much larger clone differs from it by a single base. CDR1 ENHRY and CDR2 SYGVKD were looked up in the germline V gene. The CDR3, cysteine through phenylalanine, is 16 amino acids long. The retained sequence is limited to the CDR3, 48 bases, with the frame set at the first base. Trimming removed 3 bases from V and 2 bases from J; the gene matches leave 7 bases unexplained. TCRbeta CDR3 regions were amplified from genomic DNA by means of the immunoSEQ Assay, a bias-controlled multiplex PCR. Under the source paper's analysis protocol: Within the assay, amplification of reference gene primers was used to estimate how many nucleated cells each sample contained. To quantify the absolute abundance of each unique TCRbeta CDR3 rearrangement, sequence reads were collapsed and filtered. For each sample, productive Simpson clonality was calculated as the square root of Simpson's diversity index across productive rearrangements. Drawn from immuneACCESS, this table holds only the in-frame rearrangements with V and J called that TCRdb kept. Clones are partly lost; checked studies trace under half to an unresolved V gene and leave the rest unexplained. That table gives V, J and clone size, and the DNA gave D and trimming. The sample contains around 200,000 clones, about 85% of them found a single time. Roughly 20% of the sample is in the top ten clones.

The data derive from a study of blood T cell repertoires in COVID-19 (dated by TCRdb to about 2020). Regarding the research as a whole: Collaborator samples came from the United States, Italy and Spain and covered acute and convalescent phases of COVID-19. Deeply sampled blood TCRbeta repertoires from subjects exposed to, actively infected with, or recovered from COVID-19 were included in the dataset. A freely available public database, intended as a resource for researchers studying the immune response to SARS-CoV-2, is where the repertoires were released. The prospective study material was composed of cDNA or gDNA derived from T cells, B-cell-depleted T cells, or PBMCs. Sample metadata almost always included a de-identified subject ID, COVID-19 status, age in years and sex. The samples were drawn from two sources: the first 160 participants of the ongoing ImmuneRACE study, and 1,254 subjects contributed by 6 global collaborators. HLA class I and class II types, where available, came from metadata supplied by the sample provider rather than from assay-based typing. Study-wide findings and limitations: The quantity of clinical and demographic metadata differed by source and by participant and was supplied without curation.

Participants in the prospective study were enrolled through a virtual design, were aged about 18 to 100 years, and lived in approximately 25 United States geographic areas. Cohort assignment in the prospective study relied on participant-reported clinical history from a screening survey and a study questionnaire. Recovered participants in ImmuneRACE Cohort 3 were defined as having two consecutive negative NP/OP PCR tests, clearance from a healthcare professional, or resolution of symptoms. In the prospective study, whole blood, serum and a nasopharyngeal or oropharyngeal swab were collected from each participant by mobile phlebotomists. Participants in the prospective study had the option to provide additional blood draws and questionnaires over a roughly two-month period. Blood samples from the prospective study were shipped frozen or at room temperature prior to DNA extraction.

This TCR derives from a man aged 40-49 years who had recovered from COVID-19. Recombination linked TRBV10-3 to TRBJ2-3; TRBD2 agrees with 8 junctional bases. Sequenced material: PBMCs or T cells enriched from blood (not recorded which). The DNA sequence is TGTGCCATCAGTGATCAACTAGCGGAGAACACAGATACGCAGTATTTT. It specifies CAISDQLAENTDTQYF.